This T cell receptor beta chain was recorded in a study of blood T cell repertoires in COVID-19. Study in general: Sources were T cells, B-cell-depleted T cells, or PBMCs; the material itself was cDNA or gDNA.

Between the trimmed V and J ends, which lost 7 bases and 3 bases, there was a span of 16 bases. CDR3 size: 14 residues. Germline V gene lookup returns CDR1 SNHLY and CDR2 FYNNEI. The repertoire was sequenced with immunoSEQ multiplex PCR; TCRdb's copy has only in-frame clones and lacks some. The sample carries about 44,000 clones, about 87% recorded once. The chain recombines TRBV2 with TRBJ2-7; perhaps TRBD1 as D (5 bases). The source is a human donor in a cohort sampled during active COVID-19. Sequenced: peripheral blood. This CDR3 reads CASIATELNYEQYF. Written as DNA, the CDR3 is TGTGCCAGCATTGCGACAGAGCTGAACTACGAGCAGTACTTC. The full variable domain, with the rest looked up from reference TRBV2 and TRBJ2-7, is EPEVTQTPSHQVTQMGQEVILRCVPISNHLYFYWYRQILGQKVEFLVSFYNNEISEKSEIFDDQFSVERPDGSNFTLKIRSTKLEDSAMYFCASIATELNYEQYFGPGTRLTVT.